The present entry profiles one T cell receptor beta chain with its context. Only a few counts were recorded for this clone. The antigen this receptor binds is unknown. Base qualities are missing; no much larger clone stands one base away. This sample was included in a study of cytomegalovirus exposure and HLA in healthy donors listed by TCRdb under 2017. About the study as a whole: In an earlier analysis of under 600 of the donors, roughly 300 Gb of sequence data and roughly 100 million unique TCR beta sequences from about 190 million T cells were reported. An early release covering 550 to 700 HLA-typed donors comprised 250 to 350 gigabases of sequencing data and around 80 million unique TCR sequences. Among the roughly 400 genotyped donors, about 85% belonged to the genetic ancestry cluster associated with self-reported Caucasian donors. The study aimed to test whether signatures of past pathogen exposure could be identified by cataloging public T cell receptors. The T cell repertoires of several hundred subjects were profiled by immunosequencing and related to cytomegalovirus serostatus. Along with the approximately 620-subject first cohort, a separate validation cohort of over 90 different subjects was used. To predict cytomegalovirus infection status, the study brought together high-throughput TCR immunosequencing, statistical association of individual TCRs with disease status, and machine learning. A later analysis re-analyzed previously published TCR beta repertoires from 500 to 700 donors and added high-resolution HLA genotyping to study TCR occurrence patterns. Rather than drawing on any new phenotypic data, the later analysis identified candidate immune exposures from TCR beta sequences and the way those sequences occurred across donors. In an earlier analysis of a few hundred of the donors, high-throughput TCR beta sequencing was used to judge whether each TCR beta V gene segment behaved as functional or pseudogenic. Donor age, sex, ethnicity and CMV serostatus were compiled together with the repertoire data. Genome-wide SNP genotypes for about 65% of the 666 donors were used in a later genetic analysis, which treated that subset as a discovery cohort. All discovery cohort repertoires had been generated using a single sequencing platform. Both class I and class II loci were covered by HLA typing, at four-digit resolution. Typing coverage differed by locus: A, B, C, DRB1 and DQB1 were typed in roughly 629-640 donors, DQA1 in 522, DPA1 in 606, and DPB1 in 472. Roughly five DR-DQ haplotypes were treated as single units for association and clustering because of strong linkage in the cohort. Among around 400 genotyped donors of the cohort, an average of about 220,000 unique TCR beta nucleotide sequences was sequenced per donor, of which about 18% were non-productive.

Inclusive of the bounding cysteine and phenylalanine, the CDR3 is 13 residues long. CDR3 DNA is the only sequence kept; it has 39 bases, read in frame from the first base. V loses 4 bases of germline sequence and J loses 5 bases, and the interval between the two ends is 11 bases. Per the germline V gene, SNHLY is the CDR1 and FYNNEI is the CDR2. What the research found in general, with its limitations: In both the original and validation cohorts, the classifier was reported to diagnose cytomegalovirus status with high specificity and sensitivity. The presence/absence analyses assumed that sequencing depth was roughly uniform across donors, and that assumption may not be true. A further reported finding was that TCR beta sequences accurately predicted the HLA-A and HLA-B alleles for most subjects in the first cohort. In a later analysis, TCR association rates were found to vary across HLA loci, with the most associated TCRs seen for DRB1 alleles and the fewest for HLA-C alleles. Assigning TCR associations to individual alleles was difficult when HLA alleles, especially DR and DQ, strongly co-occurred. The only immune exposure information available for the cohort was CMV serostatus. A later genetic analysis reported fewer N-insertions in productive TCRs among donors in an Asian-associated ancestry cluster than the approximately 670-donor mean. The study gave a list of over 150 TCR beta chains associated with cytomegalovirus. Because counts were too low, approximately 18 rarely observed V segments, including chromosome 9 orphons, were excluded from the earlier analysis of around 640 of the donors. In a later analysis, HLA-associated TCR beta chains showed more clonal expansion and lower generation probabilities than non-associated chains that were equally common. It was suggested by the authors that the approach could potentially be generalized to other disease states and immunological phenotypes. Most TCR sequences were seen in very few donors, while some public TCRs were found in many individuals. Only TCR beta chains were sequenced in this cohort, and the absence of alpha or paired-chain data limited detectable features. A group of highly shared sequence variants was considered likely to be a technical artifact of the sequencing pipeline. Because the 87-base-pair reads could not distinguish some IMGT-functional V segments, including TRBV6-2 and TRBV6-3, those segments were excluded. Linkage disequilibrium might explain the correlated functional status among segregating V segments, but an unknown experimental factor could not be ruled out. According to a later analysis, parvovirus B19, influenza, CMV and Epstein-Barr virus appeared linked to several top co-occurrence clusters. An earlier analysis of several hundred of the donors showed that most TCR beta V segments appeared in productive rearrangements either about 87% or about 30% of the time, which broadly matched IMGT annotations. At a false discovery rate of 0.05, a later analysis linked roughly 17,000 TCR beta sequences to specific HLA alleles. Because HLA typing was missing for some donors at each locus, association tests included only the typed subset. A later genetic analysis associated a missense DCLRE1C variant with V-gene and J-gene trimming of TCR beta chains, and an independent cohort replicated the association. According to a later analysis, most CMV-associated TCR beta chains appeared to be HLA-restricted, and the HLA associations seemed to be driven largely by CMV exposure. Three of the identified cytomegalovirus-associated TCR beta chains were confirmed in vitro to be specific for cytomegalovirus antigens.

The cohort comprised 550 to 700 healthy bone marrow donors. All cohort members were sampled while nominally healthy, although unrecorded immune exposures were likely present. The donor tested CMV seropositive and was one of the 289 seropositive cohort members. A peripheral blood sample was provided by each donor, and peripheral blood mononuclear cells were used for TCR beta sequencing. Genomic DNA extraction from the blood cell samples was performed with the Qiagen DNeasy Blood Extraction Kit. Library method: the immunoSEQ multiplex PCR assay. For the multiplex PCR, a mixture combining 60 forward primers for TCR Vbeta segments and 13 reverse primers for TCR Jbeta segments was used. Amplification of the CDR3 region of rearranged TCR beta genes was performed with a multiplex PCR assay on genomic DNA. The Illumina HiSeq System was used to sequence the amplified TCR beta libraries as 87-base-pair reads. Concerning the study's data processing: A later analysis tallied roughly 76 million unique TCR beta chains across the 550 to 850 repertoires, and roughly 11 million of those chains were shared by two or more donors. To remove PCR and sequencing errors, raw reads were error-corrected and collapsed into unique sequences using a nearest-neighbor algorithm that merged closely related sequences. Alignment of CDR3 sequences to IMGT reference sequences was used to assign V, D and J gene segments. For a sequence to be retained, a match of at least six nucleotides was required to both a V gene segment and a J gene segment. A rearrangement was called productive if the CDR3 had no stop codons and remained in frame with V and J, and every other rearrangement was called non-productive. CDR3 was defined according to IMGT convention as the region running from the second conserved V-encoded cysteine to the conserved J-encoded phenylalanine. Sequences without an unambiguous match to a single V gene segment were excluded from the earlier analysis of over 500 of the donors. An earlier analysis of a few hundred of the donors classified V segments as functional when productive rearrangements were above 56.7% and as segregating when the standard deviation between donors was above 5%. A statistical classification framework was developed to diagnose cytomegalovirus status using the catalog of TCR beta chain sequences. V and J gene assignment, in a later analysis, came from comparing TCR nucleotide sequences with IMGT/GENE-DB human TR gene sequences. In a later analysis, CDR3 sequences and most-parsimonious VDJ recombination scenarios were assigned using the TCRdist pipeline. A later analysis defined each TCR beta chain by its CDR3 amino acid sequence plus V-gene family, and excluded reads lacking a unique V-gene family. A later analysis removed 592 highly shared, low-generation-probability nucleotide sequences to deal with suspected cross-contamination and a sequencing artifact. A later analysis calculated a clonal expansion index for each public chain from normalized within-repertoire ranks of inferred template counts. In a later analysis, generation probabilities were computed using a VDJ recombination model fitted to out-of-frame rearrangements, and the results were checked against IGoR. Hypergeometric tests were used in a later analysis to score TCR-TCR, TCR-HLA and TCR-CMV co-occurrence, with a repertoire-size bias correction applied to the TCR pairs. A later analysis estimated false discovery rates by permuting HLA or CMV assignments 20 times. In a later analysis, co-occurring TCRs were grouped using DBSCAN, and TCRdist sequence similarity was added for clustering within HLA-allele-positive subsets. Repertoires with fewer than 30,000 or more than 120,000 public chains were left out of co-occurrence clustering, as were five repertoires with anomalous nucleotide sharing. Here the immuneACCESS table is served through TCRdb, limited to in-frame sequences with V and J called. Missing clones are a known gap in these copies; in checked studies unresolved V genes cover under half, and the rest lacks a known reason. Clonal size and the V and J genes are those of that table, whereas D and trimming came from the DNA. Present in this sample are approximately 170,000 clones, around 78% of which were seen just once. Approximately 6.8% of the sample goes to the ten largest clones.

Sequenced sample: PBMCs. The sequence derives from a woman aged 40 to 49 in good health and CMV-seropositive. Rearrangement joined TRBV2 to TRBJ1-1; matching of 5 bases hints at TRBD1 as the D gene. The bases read TGTGCCAGCAGTGCCAGGGAGGGGACTGAAGCTTTCTTT. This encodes CASSAREGTEAFF.